This T cell receptor beta chain appears in the sequencing data of a study of radiotherapy plus CTLA-4 blockade in lung cancer. Background on the study: Objective responses were documented in over 15% of patients, with disease control in 31%.

The study treated chemo-refractory metastatic non-small-cell lung cancer patients with focal radiation plus ipilimumab CTLA-4 blockade. Study-level points and caveats: Clones derived from tumor TCRs expanded in blood after radiotherapy plus ipilimumab.

The method was immunoSEQ multiplex PCR; TCRdb's version includes in-frame clones alone and lacks a portion of them. The sample shows roughly 75,000 clones, over 70% of them seen only once. In the case of this clone: Its antigen is not known.

This material consisted of peripheral blood, taken from a patient treated with radiotherapy plus ipilimumab. This receptor was obtained from a human donor with non-small cell lung cancer whose response to radiotherapy plus ipilimumab could not be evaluated. Some clones in this sample may be carry-over from other donors' samples.

The CDR3 coding sequence is TGTGCCAGCAGCCGCCGGGACAGGGCTTACGAGCAGTACTTC. Translation gives CASSRRDRAYEQYF. V usage is TRBV4-2 and J usage is TRBJ2-7; 9 positions match TRBD1. V lost 4 bases and J lost 4; bases outside the gene matches: 5. The V gene's germline CDR1 is LGHNA and CDR2 YNFKEQ. The CDR3 contains 14 residues.